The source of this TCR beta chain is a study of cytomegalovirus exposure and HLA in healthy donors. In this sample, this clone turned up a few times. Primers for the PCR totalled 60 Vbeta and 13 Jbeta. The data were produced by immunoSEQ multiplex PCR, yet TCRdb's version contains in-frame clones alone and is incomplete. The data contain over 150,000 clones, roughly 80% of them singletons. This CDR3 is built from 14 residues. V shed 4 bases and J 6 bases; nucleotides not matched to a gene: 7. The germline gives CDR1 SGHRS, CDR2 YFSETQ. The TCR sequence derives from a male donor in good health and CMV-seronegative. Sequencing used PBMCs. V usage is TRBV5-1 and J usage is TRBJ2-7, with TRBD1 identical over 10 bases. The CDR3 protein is CASSPLTGGSEQYF. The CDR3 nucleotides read TGCGCCAGCAGCCCTTTGACAGGGGGCAGCGAGCAGTACTTC.